Described below is a single T cell receptor beta chain sequence and its context. It lacks a known antigen. No per-base quality is available; no much larger clone lies one base away. These data are taken from a study of blood T cells in healthy people across ages (dated by TCRdb to between 2014 and 2016). In terms of the full investigation: In model experiments, template switching captured roughly one uniquely barcoded TCR beta cDNA molecule for every two T cells. Age-related changes in TCR beta repertoire diversity were measured in the study by deep sequencing normalized with unique cDNA molecular identifiers. The donors were divided into four age groups: young (average around 15 years), middle-aged (approximately 39), aged (around 59) and long-lived (roughly 86). To avoid experimental bias, donors of different ages were spread randomly across the sequencing lanes. For two donors (one aged 18 to 30 and one aged 80 or older), the study analyzed two additional independent replicas of 1 million unique cDNA reads from the same blood draw.

The CDR3 measures 12 amino acids from cysteine to phenylalanine. Just CDR3 DNA is preserved here, 36 bases in frame from base 1. Between the V and J ends, shortened by 5 bases and 6 bases respectively, the junction contains 9 bases. Library preparation used 5' RACE. The instrument given in TCRdb is Illumina HiSeq 2500. A second roughly 6 to 11 cycle PCR used a sample-barcoded 5' primer and a J-beta primer mix. Each TCR beta cDNA molecule received a unique molecular identifier from a template-switch 5' adaptor carrying 12 random nucleotides. Each sample yielded at least 3 million CDR3-containing paired-end reads. The Mint cDNA synthesis kit, primed by a TRBC-specific oligonucleotide, was used to synthesize first-strand cDNA from all RNA. Following uracil-DNA glycosylase treatment, a first 18-cycle PCR with universal primers M1SS and BC2_uni_R was performed on all cDNA. As for the authors' bioinformatics: For normalization, 1 million high-quality reads were randomly selected from each sample, with every read carrying a distinct molecular identifier. Reads sharing molecular identifiers were discarded rather than binned into consensus sequences. MiTCR, set to a Q25 quality threshold and the strictest error-elimination algorithm, was used for CDR3 identification, clonotype clustering and error correction. A nonparametric unseen species model with Euler transformation was used to estimate lower-bound total TCR beta diversity. Using fastp at Q25 and MiXCR, TCRdb reprocessed the public reads and kept productive beta chains. Rows with a matching CDR3 protein are joined into one entry that keeps the most common DNA and genes. These V and J calls originate from TCRdb's pipeline instead of the authors' own analysis. This sample has around 790,000 distinct CDR3 sequences in its table, and 40% to 50% of those were observed once. The ten largest make up under 20% of the sample.

What the study reported, not specific to this receptor: Observed TCR beta diversity correlated strongly with the percentage of naive T cells measured by flow cytometry. The long-lived group showed more naive CD4+ T cells, fewer expanded clones and increased TCR diversity than the aged group, suggesting age selection. Because donor CMV infection status was unknown, age-related changes in expanded clonotypes were potentially confounded. Because profiling used bulk unsorted PBMCs, naive and antigen-experienced compartments could not be compared conclusively. Observed TCR beta diversity per million T cells fell roughly linearly with age, and a significant reduction was already apparent by age around 40. Estimates of total diversity based on one million sequenced T cells were considered lower bounds and underestimates.

Donors were approximately 42 systemically healthy Caucasian individuals from Russia aged roughly 6 to 90 years. Ten milliliters of peripheral blood were drawn from each donor into EDTA-treated Vacutainer tubes. PBMCs were isolated by Ficoll-Paque density-gradient centrifugation, with at least 7 million obtained per sample. Trizol reagent was used to extract total RNA from PBMCs, with at least 6 micrograms per sample. For every donor, an aliquot of PBMCs went through flow cytometry to measure the percentages of naive CD45RAhigh/CD27high T cells. The clonotype originates from a man aged 60-69 years in good health. The chain employs TRBV12-3 or TRBV12-4 and TRBJ2-3, with the D gene call left open. Sequenced input: blood. The CDR3 region has the sequence CASSHLGDTQYF. The DNA reads as follows: TGTGCCAGCAGTCATCTGGGGGATACGCAGTATTTT.